This section outlines one TCR beta chain sequence together with its context. This clone has only a few counts. The specificity of this receptor is unknown. One base away there is no much larger clone; base qualities are not given. To sequence the TCRbeta CDR3 region, genomic DNA was isolated from the sorted cells. TCRbeta CDR3 regions were sequenced using the immunoSEQ Assay. TCRdb provides this immuneACCESS table in a form limited to in-frame rearrangements. Some clones are lacking; in checked studies, under half of them reflect an unresolved V gene, and why the rest are absent is not known. The sample includes roughly 30,000 clones, with about 87% observed a single time. The top ten constitute 30% to 35% of the sample. These data are taken from a study of OX40 agonist ivuxolimab in advanced cancers. In terms of the full investigation: Ivuxolimab was a fully human IgG2 agonistic monoclonal antibody targeting the costimulatory receptor OX40 (CD134). Peripheral TCRbeta sequencing aimed to test whether ivuxolimab altered TCR sequence diversity and caused clonal T-cell expansion. Of the roughly 52 dose-escalation patients, hepatocellular carcinoma was present in around 20, melanoma in around 15, renal cell carcinoma in 9 and head and neck cancer in 9. Intravenous ivuxolimab was administered to patients every 2 weeks at six dose levels: 0.01, 0.1, 0.3, 1.5, 3 and 10 mg/kg. Prior anti-PD-1, anti-PD-L1 or anti-CTLA-4 therapy was permitted, and about two fifths of dose-escalation patients had received checkpoint inhibitors. Partial responses were achieved by three dose-escalation patients, of whom one had hepatocellular carcinoma and two had cutaneous melanoma. The paper describes the monotherapy dose-escalation part (N ≈ 52 patients) of the phase I trial of ivuxolimab. In the dose-escalation cohort, nearly 85% of patients were male, and the mean age was approximately 60 years with a range of roughly 20 to 80.

Points the paper makes about the study in general: In partial responders in the 0.1-3.0 mg/kg groups, normalized peripheral clonal expansion was found to be among the lowest, especially among CD8+ T cells. After ivuxolimab, more expanded clones were found on average in CD8+ T cells than in CD4+ T cells. At doses from 0.1 to 3.0 mg/kg, clonal expansion was seen in both CD4+ and CD8+ blood T cells between baseline and week 6. Low levels of normalized T-cell clonal expansion were also seen in some nonresponding patients. The antigen specificity of the peripheral T cells that underwent clonal expansion was not determined.

Patients with a history of autoimmune disease or receiving systemic immunosuppression were excluded from the trial. Peripheral blood for TCR sequencing was collected from all dose cohorts at baseline, on cycle 4 day 1, and on cycle 7 day 1. Samples were obtained from an open-label, multicenter, first-in-human phase I dose-escalation trial of ivuxolimab. Adults with locally advanced or metastatic head and neck squamous cell, hepatocellular, melanoma or renal cell carcinoma were enrolled in the trial. CD4+ and CD8+ T cells were sorted separately from peripheral blood before TCR sequencing. The sample consisted of CD4+ or CD8+ T cells sorted from blood, taken in a trial of the OX40 agonist ivuxolimab. The sequence was obtained from an adult with an advanced solid tumor such as melanoma, head and neck, liver or kidney cancer.

The encoded CDR3 is CASSLAWEKGDYEQYF. The DNA is TGTGCCAGCAGCTTAGCGTGGGAAAAAGGGGACTACGAGCAGTACTTC. The rearranged chain carries TRBV7-9 and TRBJ2-7; TRBD1 is a possible D gene, resting on 5 matching bases. Between the V and J ends, shortened by 0 bases and 3 bases respectively, the junction contains 15 bases. Counted from cysteine to phenylalanine, this CDR3 has 16 amino acids. CDR3 DNA only is kept here, 48 bases in frame from base 1. The germline V gene (reference sequence) sets CDR1 to SEHNR and CDR2 to FQNEAQ.